These T cell receptor beta chains were read from a single sample in a study of blood T cell repertoires in COVID-19. TCRdb keeps only in-frame clones here, not all; method: immunoSEQ multiplex PCR. This table holds about 89,000 clones, 65% to 85% found once. Sequencing was performed on peripheral blood. These receptors were obtained from a man between 65 and 79 years old with COVID-19, enrolled during active disease. The CDR3 runs from the conserved cysteine through the conserved F or W. A D gene is named only where the DNA matches it firmly. Part of the rows lack a size; the others show once, few, many or a class for expanded clones.

d_call	v_call	cdr3_length	j_call	clone_size	cdr3_nt	cdr3_aa
.	TRBV5-1	14	TRBJ2-7	.	TGCGCCAGCAGAGAGCAGGGGAGCTCCAACGAGCAGTACTTC	CASREQGSSNEQYF
TRBD2	TRBV3-1/TRBV3-2	15	TRBJ2-1	.	TGTGCCAGCAGCCACCTCCCGGGACTAGCCAATGAGCAGTTCTTC	CASSHLPGLANEQFF
.	TRBV3-1/TRBV3-2	15	TRBJ1-4	few	TGTGCCAGCAGCCAAGTGGGGGCGGGTAATGAAAAACTGTTTTTT	CASSQVGAGNEKLFF
TRBD2	TRBV7-2	17	TRBJ2-5	.	TGTGCCAGCAGCCGCCCCTTAGCGGGCGGGGGAGGAGAGACCCAGTACTTC	CASSRPLAGGGGETQYF
.	TRBV10-3	14	TRBJ2-1	.	TGTGCCATCAGTGAGGCGGTCTCCTACAATGAGCAGTTCTTC	CAISEAVSYNEQFF
TRBD1	TRBV28	13	TRBJ2-2	.	TGTGCCAGCTTTCGACAGGGGGTGGGGGAGCTGTTTTTT	CASFRQGVGELFF
.	TRBV29-1	17	TRBJ1-4	.	TGCAGCGTTGAGCCGGCAGGGAATGGGACAACTAATGAAAAACTGTTTTTT	CSVEPAGNGTTNEKLFF
TRBD1	TRBV19	13	TRBJ2-2	.	TGTGCCAGTAGTACACAGGGGGCCGGGGAGCTGTTTTTT	CASSTQGAGELFF
TRBD1	TRBV19	15	TRBJ1-2	.	TGTGCCAGTAGTACGAACAGGGGAAGTAACTATGGCTACACCTTC	CASSTNRGSNYGYTF
.	TRBV6-2/TRBV6-3	16	TRBJ1-1	once	TGTGCCAGCAGTTACGGGATCGGGGGTCTTAACACTGAAGCTTTCTTT	CASSYGIGGLNTEAFF
TRBD2	TRBV2	16	TRBJ2-7	.	TGTGCCAGCAGTGCCGCGGGGGGATCGATAAAGTACGAGCAGTACTTC	CASSAAGGSIKYEQYF
.	TRBV6-5	14	TRBJ1-1	.	TGTGCCAGCAGACATACTTCTAGTGGCACTGAAGCTTTCTTT	CASRHTSSGTEAFF
.	TRBV5-5	15	TRBJ1-5	.	TGTGCCAGCAGCCTTACAGGGTCAAGCAATCAGCCCCAGCATTTT	CASSLTGSSNQPQHF
.	TRBV7-8	13	TRBJ1-4	few	TGTGCCAGCAGCTTTGGTCTCGGGGAAAAACTGTTTTTT	CASSFGLGEKLFF
TRBD1	TRBV30	15	TRBJ1-5	.	TGTGCCTGGAGTGTAAGTAGGGGGCAGAATCAGCCCCAGCATTTT	CAWSVSRGQNQPQHF
.	TRBV19	13	TRBJ1-5	.	TGTGCCAGTATTCAGGCCTGCTATCAGCCCCAGCATTTT	CASIQACYQPQHF
.	TRBV18	11	TRBJ2-7	.	TGTGCCAGCTCACCCAATTACGAGCAGTACTTC	CASSPNYEQYF
.	TRBV3-1/TRBV3-2	16	TRBJ1-1	.	TGTGCCAGCAGCCAAGATCTCGGGGGAGGGATCACTGAAGCTTTCTTT	CASSQDLGGGITEAFF
.	TRBV28	14	TRBJ1-2	.	TGTGCCAGCAGTAGACAACAGGGTAACTATGGCTACACCTTC	CASSRQQGNYGYTF
TRBD1	TRBV28	14	TRBJ2-7	.	TGTGCCAGCAGAGGACAGGGGTCCTCCTACGAGCAGTACTTC	CASRGQGSSYEQYF
.	TRBV27	13	TRBJ1-2	.	TGTGGAGGAACCGGGACAAAGATCGATGGCTACACCTTC	CGGTGTKIDGYTF
.	TRBV12-3/TRBV12-4	12	TRBJ1-1	once	TGTGCCAGCAGTTTTCGGAACACTGAAGCTTTCTTT	CASSFRNTEAFF
TRBD2	TRBV9	16	TRBJ2-3	.	TGTGCCAGCAGCCTCGGGACTAGCGGGTACACAGATACGCAGTATTTT	CASSLGTSGYTDTQYF
TRBD1	TRBV7-2	16	TRBJ1-1	once	TGTGCCAGCAGCTTTTCCGGGACAGCCCTGAACACTGAAGCTTTCTTT	CASSFSGTALNTEAFF
.	TRBV30	16	TRBJ1-6	once	TGTGCCTGGAGTGTCGGGTGGGGCAGGGGAAATTCACCCCTCCACTTT	CAWSVGWGRGNSPLHF
TRBD2	TRBV3-1/TRBV3-2	17	TRBJ2-2	.	TGTGCCAGCAGCCAACACACCGGGACTACGAACGGCGGGGAGCTGTTTTTT	CASSQHTGTTNGGELFF
TRBD2	TRBV19	13	TRBJ2-7	.	TGTGCCAGTAACCGGGAGGTAGGGTACGAGCAGTACTTC	CASNREVGYEQYF
.	TRBV5-1	15	TRBJ2-1	.	TGCGCCAGCAGCTTGGATGGCAGCTCCTACAATGAGCAGTTCTTC	CASSLDGSSYNEQFF
.	TRBV27	14	TRBJ2-2	many	TGTGCCAACCAAACGGACTTGAACACCGGGGAGCTGTTTTTT	CANQTDLNTGELFF
TRBD2	TRBV27	16	TRBJ2-7	.	TGTGCCAGCAGTTCCGGACTAGCGGGGCAATCATACGAGCAGTACTTC	CASSSGLAGQSYEQYF
.	TRBV21-1	20	TRBJ1-1	.	TGTGCCAGCAGCAAATCTGCTGAGGGGGCTTACAGAAAAAAAAACACTGAAGCTTTCTTT	CASSKSAEGAYRKKNTEAFF
.	TRBV30	15	TRBJ1-3	.	TGTGCCTGGAGTGGCTTCAGGGGATCTGGAAACACCATATATTTT	CAWSGFRGSGNTIYF